These T cell receptor beta chains were read from a single sample in a study of cytomegalovirus exposure and HLA in healthy donors. TCRdb's copy holds only in-frame clones and misses some; the assay was immunoSEQ multiplex PCR. The data contain fewer than 200,000 clones, 70% to 80% of them seen just once; the ten biggest clones take up less than 0.9%. The sequencing input was PBMCs. These receptor sequences come from a female donor in good health and CMV-seronegative. Both conserved end residues are part of each CDR3. The order of the fields is J gene, V gene, clone size, D gene, CDR3 protein, CDR3 DNA. A D gene is named only where the DNA matches it firmly. Clone size is shown for a subset of rows, as once, few, many or a class of expanded clone.

j_call: TRBJ2-3
v_call: TRBV9
clone_size: -
d_call: -
cdr3_aa: CASSVSAGARNTQYF
cdr3_nt: TGTGCCAGCAGCGTATCAGCGGGCGCTCGGAATACGCAGTATTTT

j_call: TRBJ2-7
v_call: TRBV7-2
clone_size: -
d_call: TRBD1
cdr3_aa: CASSGDRYEQYF
cdr3_nt: TGTGCCAGCAGCGGGGACAGATACGAGCAGTACTTC

j_call: TRBJ2-7
v_call: TRBV28
clone_size: -
d_call: TRBD1
cdr3_aa: CASRYLGQGAVEQYF
cdr3_nt: TGTGCCAGCCGATACCTGGGACAGGGGGCAGTCGAGCAGTACTTC

j_call: TRBJ2-7
v_call: TRBV30
clone_size: -
d_call: TRBD2
cdr3_aa: CAWGLAGGTTYEQYF
cdr3_nt: TGTGCCTGGGGACTAGCGGGAGGCACTACCTACGAGCAGTACTTC

j_call: TRBJ2-3
v_call: TRBV5-1
clone_size: -
d_call: -
cdr3_aa: CASSLVAGGTDTQYF
cdr3_nt: TGCGCCAGCAGCTTGGTTGCAGGGGGCACAGATACGCAGTATTTT

j_call: TRBJ2-7
v_call: TRBV7-8
clone_size: -
d_call: -
cdr3_aa: CASSPPREPLAYEQYF
cdr3_nt: TGTGCCAGCAGCCCCCCTCGGGAGCCTCTTGCCTACGAGCAGTACTTC

j_call: TRBJ2-3
v_call: TRBV7-2
clone_size: -
d_call: TRBD2
cdr3_aa: CASSPLQRGGIDTQYF
cdr3_nt: TGTGCCAGCAGCCCCCTGCAGCGGGGGGGTATAGATACGCAGTATTTT

j_call: TRBJ1-4
v_call: TRBV7-8
clone_size: once
d_call: -
cdr3_aa: CASSIQGYNEKLFF
cdr3_nt: TGTGCCAGCAGCATACAGGGATATAATGAAAAACTGTTTTTT

j_call: TRBJ1-3
v_call: TRBV7-6
clone_size: -
d_call: TRBD1
cdr3_aa: CASSGTGSNTIYF
cdr3_nt: TGTGCCAGCAGCGGGACAGGGTCTAACACCATATATTTT

j_call: TRBJ2-1
v_call: TRBV5-1
clone_size: once
d_call: -
cdr3_aa: CATKGQGHNEQFF
cdr3_nt: TGCGCCACCAAAGGTCAGGGGCACAATGAGCAGTTCTTC

j_call: TRBJ2-1
v_call: TRBV11-3
clone_size: once
d_call: -
cdr3_aa: CASSPRDKLGDEQFF
cdr3_nt: TGTGCCAGCAGCCCCCGGGACAAACTTGGGGATGAGCAGTTCTTC

j_call: TRBJ2-1
v_call: TRBV25-1
clone_size: -
d_call: TRBD1
cdr3_aa: CATKNRDSSYNEQFF
cdr3_nt: TGTGCCACTAAAAACCGGGACAGCTCCTACAATGAGCAGTTCTTC

j_call: TRBJ2-1
v_call: TRBV7-2
clone_size: -
d_call: TRBD2
cdr3_aa: CASSLQTSKGSYNEQFF
cdr3_nt: TGTGCCAGCAGCTTACAGACTAGCAAAGGATCCTACAATGAGCAGTTCTTC

j_call: TRBJ2-1
v_call: TRBV10-3
clone_size: -
d_call: -
cdr3_aa: CAISAGGSGHYNEQFF
cdr3_nt: TGTGCCATCAGTGCAGGCGGCAGCGGCCACTACAATGAGCAGTTCTTC

j_call: TRBJ1-4
v_call: TRBV19
clone_size: -
d_call: TRBD1
cdr3_aa: CASSLQGQGEKRLFF
cdr3_nt: TGTGCCAGTAGTCTCCAGGGACAGGGTGAAAAAAGGCTGTTTTTT

j_call: TRBJ2-7
v_call: TRBV7-9
clone_size: -
d_call: -
cdr3_aa: CASSLAYRGTYEQYF
cdr3_nt: TGTGCCAGCAGCTTAGCCTACCGAGGGACCTACGAGCAGTACTTC

j_call: TRBJ2-6
v_call: TRBV30
clone_size: -
d_call: -
cdr3_aa: CAWSVGGANGLTF
cdr3_nt: TGTGCCTGGAGTGTTGGTGGGGCCAACGGCCTGACTTTC

j_call: TRBJ2-7
v_call: TRBV29-1
clone_size: -
d_call: TRBD1
cdr3_aa: CSVVIPGQGHYEQYF
cdr3_nt: TGCAGCGTGGTTATTCCGGGACAGGGTCACTACGAGCAGTACTTC

j_call: TRBJ2-5
v_call: TRBV4-3
clone_size: once
d_call: TRBD2
cdr3_aa: CASSPGLAGGLQETQYF
cdr3_nt: TGCGCCAGCAGCCCGGGACTAGCGGGAGGGCTACAAGAGACCCAGTACTTC

j_call: TRBJ1-1
v_call: TRBV4-2
clone_size: -
d_call: TRBD1
cdr3_aa: CASSKDRGDTEAFF
cdr3_nt: TGTGCCAGCAGCAAAGACAGGGGGGACACTGAAGCTTTCTTT

j_call: TRBJ2-3
v_call: TRBV4-2
clone_size: few
d_call: -
cdr3_aa: CASSRSGSTDTQYF
cdr3_nt: TGTGCCAGCAGCCGGAGCGGGAGCACAGATACGCAGTATTTT

j_call: TRBJ2-7
v_call: TRBV6-5
clone_size: few
d_call: TRBD1
cdr3_aa: CASSYSPDRGREQYF
cdr3_nt: TGTGCCAGCAGTTACTCCCCGGACAGGGGGCGAGAGCAGTACTTC

j_call: TRBJ1-1
v_call: TRBV10-3
clone_size: -
d_call: -
cdr3_aa: CAISDGRVKNTEAFF
cdr3_nt: TGTGCCATCAGTGACGGGAGGGTAAAGAACACTGAAGCTTTCTTT

j_call: TRBJ2-6
v_call: TRBV7-3
clone_size: -
d_call: -
cdr3_aa: CASSQGHGIGANVLTF
cdr3_nt: TGTGCCAGCAGCCAGGGACATGGGATTGGGGCCAACGTCCTGACTTTC

j_call: TRBJ2-1
v_call: TRBV2
clone_size: -
d_call: TRBD1
cdr3_aa: CASSRLQGAWVF
cdr3_nt: TGTGCCAGCAGCCGGTTACAGGGGGCGTGGGTCTTC

j_call: TRBJ2-1
v_call: TRBV9
clone_size: -
d_call: TRBD2
cdr3_aa: CASSFQGTSGWNEQFF
cdr3_nt: TGTGCCAGCAGCTTCCAAGGGACTAGCGGGTGGAATGAGCAGTTCTTC

j_call: TRBJ1-2
v_call: TRBV2
clone_size: -
d_call: TRBD1
cdr3_aa: CASGTGDGYTF
cdr3_nt: TGTGCCAGCGGCACAGGGGATGGCTACACCTTC

j_call: TRBJ2-3
v_call: TRBV7-9
clone_size: -
d_call: TRBD2
cdr3_aa: CASSPGLAGFTDTQYF
cdr3_nt: TGTGCCAGCAGCCCAGGACTAGCGGGCTTCACAGATACGCAGTATTTT

j_call: TRBJ2-2
v_call: TRBV9
clone_size: -
d_call: -
cdr3_aa: CASSVSGDTGELFF
cdr3_nt: TGTGCCAGCAGCGTATCGGGGGACACCGGGGAGCTGTTTTTT

j_call: TRBJ2-3
v_call: TRBV9
clone_size: -
d_call: TRBD1
cdr3_aa: CASSARDSSTDTQYF
cdr3_nt: TGTGCCAGCAGCGCGAGGGACAGTAGCACAGATACGCAGTATTTT

j_call: TRBJ2-5
v_call: TRBV20-1
clone_size: -
d_call: -
cdr3_aa: CSAQRARAKYF
cdr3_nt: TGCAGTGCCCAGAGGGCCCGGGCTAAGTACTTC

j_call: TRBJ1-5
v_call: TRBV12-5
clone_size: -
d_call: -
cdr3_aa: CASGLWENQPQHF
cdr3_nt: TGTGCTAGTGGTTTGTGGGAGAATCAGCCCCAGCATTTT

j_call: TRBJ2-5
v_call: TRBV2
clone_size: -
d_call: -
cdr3_aa: CASSDSQETQYF
cdr3_nt: TGTGCCAGCAGTGACAGCCAAGAGACCCAGTACTTC

j_call: TRBJ2-3
v_call: TRBV4-2
clone_size: -
d_call: -
cdr3_aa: CANRRAVDSTDTQYF
cdr3_nt: TGTGCCAACAGGAGGGCGGTGGACAGCACAGATACGCAGTATTTT

j_call: TRBJ2-7
v_call: TRBV4-1
clone_size: once
d_call: -
cdr3_aa: CASSQTDMVVSYEQYF
cdr3_nt: TGCGCCAGCAGCCAAACGGACATGGTAGTTAGCTACGAGCAGTACTTC

j_call: TRBJ1-6
v_call: TRBV2
clone_size: few
d_call: TRBD1
cdr3_aa: CALGRGISPLHF
cdr3_nt: TGTGCCCTGGGCAGGGGGATTTCACCCCTCCACTTT

j_call: TRBJ2-5
v_call: TRBV5-1
clone_size: few
d_call: -
cdr3_aa: CASSSELSGQETQYF
cdr3_nt: TGCGCCAGCAGCTCTGAGCTAAGCGGCCAAGAGACCCAGTACTTC